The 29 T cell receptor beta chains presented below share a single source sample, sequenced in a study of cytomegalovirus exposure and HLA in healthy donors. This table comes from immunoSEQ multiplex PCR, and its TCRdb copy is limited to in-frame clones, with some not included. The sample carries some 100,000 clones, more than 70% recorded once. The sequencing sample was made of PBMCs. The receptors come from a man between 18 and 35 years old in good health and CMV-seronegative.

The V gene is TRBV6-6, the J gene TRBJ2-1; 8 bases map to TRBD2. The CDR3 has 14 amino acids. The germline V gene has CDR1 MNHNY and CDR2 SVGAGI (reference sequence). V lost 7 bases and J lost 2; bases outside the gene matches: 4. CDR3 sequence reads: CASTRTSTYNEQFF. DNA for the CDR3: TGTGCCAGCACGAGGACTAGCACCTACAATGAGCAGTTCTTC.

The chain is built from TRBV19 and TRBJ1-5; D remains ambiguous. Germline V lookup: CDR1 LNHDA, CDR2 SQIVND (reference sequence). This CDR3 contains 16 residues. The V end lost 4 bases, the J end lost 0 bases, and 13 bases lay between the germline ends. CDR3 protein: CASSTLRGDSNQPQHF. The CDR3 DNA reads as TGTGCCAGTAGTACGTTGCGGGGTGATAGCAATCAGCCCCAGCATTTT. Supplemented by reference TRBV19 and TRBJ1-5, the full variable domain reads DGGITQSPKYLFRKEGQNVTLSCEQNLNHDAMYWYRQDPGQGLRLIYYSQIVNDFQKGDIAEGYSVSREKKESFPLTVTSAQKNPTAFYLCASSTLRGDSNQPQHFGDGTRLSIL.

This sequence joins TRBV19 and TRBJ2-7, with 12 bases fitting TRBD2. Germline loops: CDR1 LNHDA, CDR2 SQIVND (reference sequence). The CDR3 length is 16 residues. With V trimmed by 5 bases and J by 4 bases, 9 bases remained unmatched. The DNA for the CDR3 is TGTGCCAGTAGTCCAGTACTAGCGGGAGGATTATACGAGCAGTACTTC. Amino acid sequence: CASSPVLAGGLYEQYF.

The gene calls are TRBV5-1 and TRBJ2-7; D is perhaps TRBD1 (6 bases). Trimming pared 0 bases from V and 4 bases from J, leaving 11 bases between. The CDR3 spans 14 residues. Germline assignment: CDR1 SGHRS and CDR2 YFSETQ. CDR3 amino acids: CASSLGGPNYEQYF. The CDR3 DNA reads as TGCGCCAGCAGCTTGGGGGGGCCTAATTACGAGCAGTACTTC.

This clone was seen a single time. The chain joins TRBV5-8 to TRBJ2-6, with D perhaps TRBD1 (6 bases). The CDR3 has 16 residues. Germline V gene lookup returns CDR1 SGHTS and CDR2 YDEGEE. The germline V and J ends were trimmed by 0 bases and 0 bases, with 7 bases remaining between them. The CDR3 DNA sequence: TGTGCCAGCAGCTTGGGCAGGGGCTCTGGGGCCAACGTCCTGACTTTC. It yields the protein CASSLGRGSGANVLTF.

CDR3 protein: CASSIWDSPYEQYF. In DNA form, the CDR3 reads TGTGCCAGCAGCATCTGGGACAGTCCCTACGAGCAGTACTTC. The chain employs TRBV5-5 and TRBJ2-7; 7 bases agree with TRBD1. V was pared by 4 bases and J by 2 bases, with 6 bases of the junction left unmatched. Germline assignment: CDR1 SGHKS and CDR2 YYEKEE (reference sequence). The CDR3 covers 14 residues.

The CDR3 nucleotides read TGTGCCAGCAGTGAATATTCCGACAGGGACAATGAGCAGTTCTTC. Protein product: CASSEYSDRDNEQFF. The J gene is TRBJ2-1, the V gene TRBV25-1, with TRBD1 matching over 7 bases. The CDR3 is made up of 15 amino acids. The V and J ends lost 0 bases and 5 bases, in that order; junction bases with no gene match: 4. Looked up from germline, CDR1 is MGHDK and CDR2 is SYGVNS.

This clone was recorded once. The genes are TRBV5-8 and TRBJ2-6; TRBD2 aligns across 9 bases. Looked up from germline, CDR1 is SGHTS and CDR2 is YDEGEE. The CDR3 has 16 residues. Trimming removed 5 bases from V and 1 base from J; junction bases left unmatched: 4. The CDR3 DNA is TGTGCCAGCAGACCTAGCGGGAATTCTGGGGCCAACGTCCTGACTTTC. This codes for CASRPSGNSGANVLTF.

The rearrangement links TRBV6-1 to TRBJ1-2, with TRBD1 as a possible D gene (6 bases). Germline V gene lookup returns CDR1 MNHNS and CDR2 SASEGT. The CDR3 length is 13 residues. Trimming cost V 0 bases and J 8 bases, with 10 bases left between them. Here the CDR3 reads CASSEATGEGYTF. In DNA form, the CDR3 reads TGTGCCAGCAGTGAAGCGACAGGAGAGGGCTACACCTTC.

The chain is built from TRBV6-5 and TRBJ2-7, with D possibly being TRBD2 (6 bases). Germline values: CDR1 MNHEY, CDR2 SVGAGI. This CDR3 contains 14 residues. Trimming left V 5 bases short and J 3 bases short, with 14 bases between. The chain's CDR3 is CASSRGSRSYEQYF. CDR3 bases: TGTGCCAGCAGTCGGGGGAGCAGAAGCTACGAGCAGTACTTC.

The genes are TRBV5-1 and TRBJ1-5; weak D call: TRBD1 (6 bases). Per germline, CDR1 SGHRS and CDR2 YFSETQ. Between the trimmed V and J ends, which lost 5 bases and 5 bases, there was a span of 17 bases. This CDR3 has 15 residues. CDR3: CASSSGDPQDQPQHF. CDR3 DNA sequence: TGCGCCAGCAGTTCAGGGGATCCTCAGGATCAGCCCCAGCATTTT. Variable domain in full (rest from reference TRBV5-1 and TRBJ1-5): KAGVTQTPRYLIKTRGQQVTLSCSPISGHRSVSWYQQTPGQGLQFLFEYFSETQRNKGNFPGRFSGRQFSNSRSEMNVSTLELGDSALYLCASSSGDPQDQPQHFGDGTRLSIL.

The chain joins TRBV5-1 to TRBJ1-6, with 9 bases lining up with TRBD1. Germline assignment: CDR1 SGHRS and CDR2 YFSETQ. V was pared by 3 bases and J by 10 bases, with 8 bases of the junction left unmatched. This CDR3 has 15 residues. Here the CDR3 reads CASSWTGVEGSPLHF. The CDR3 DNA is TGCGCCAGCAGCTGGACAGGGGTCGAGGGGTCACCCCTCCACTTT.

Written as DNA, the CDR3 is TGTGCCAGTAGTATTGGGGCAGGGGTCTCTGGGGCCAACGTCCTGACTTTC. Translated, it gives CASSIGAGVSGANVLTF. The J gene is TRBJ2-6, the V gene TRBV19; D might be TRBD1 (6 bases). The CDR3 covers 17 residues. Germline CDR1 LNHDA, CDR2 SQIVND (reference sequence). V lost 3 bases and J lost 0, with 12 bases in between.

The CDR3, as DNA: TGTGCCAGGCGGCTAGCGGGAGACAATGAGCAGTTCTTC. Amino acid sequence: CARRLAGDNEQFF. This chain links TRBV5-6 with TRBJ2-1; 10 bases are shared with TRBD2. CDR3 length: 13 amino acids. Germline values: CDR1 SGHDT, CDR2 YYEEEE. With 8 bases clipped from V and 5 bases from J, the junction kept 4 bases outside the gene matches.

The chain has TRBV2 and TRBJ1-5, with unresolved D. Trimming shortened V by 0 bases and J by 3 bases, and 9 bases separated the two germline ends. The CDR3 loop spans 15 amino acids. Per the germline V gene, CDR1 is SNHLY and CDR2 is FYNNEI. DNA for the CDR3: TGTGCCAGCAGTGAAGCGAGAGGGAACAATCAGCCCCAGCATTTT. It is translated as CASSEARGNNQPQHF.

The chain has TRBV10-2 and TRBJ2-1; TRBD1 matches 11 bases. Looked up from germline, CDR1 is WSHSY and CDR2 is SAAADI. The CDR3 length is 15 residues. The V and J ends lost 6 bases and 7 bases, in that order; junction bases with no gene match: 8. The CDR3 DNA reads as TGCGCCAGCAGCAACCGGGACAGGGGGTCAAATGAGCAGTTCTTC. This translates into CASSNRDRGSNEQFF.

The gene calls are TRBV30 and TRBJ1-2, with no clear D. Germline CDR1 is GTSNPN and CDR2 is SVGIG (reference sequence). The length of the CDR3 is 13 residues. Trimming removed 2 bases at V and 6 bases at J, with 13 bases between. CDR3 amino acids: CAWSPRGTDGYTF. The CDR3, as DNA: TGTGCCTGGAGTCCCCGCGGAACGGATGGCTACACCTTC. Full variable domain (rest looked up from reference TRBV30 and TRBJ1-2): SQTIHQWPATLVQPVGSPLSLECTVEGTSNPNLYWYRQAAGRGLQLLFYSVGIGQISSEVPQNLSASRPQDRQFILSSKKLLLSDSGFYLCAWSPRGTDGYTFGSGTRLTVV.

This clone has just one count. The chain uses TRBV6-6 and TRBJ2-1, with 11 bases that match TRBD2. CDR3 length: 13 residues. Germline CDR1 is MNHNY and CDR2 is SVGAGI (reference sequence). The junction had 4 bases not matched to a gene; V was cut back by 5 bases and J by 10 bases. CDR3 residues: CASSNGTSGEQFF. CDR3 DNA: TGTGCCAGCAGTAACGGGACTAGCGGAGAGCAGTTCTTC.

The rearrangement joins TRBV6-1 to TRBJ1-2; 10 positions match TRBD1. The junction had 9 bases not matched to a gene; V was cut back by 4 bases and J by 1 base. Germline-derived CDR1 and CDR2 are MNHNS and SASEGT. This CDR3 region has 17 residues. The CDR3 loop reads CASSARDRGDVNYGYTF. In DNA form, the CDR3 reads TGTGCCAGCAGTGCAAGGGACAGGGGCGACGTTAACTATGGCTACACCTTC.

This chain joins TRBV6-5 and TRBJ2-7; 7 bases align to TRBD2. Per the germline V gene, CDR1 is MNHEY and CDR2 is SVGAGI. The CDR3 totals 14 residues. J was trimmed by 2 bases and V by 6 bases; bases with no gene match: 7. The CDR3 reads CASRIRRETYEQYF. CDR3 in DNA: TGTGCCAGCAGGATAAGGCGGGAGACCTACGAGCAGTACTTC.

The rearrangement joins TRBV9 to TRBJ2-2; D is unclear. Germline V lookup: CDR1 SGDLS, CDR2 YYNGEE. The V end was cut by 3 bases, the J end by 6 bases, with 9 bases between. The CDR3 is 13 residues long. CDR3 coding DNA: TGTGCCAGCAGCGCAATAGTCGCCGGGGAGCTGTTTTTT. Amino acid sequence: CASSAIVAGELFF. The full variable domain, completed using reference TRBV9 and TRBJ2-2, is DSGVTQTPKHLITATGQRVTLRCSPRSGDLSVYWYQQSLDQGLQFLIQYYNGEERAKGNILERFSAQQFPDLHSELNLSSLELGDSALYFCASSAIVAGELFFGEGSRLTVL.

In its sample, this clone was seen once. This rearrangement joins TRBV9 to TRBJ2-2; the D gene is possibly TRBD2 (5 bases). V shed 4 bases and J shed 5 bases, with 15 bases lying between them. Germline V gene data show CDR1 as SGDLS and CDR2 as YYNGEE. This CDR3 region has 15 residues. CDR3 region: CASSKKRDTTGELFF. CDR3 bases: TGTGCCAGCAGCAAGAAGAGGGATACAACCGGGGAGCTGTTTTTT.

The CDR3 region has the DNA TGTGCCAGCAGCCAGATGGCTTTCTCCTACGAGCAGTACTTC. Its translation is CASSQMAFSYEQYF. The chain links TRBV6-1 to TRBJ2-7; the D is unclear. Per the germline V gene, CDR1 is MNHNS and CDR2 is SASEGT. The CDR3 has 14 amino acids. Trimming removed 6 bases at V and 0 bases at J, with 12 bases between.

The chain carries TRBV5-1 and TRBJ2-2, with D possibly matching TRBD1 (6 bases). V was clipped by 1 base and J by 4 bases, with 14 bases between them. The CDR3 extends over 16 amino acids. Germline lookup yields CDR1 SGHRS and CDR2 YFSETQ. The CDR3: CASSLSWGHGTGELFF. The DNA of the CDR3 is TGCGCCAGCAGCTTGAGCTGGGGACATGGCACCGGGGAGCTGTTTTTT.

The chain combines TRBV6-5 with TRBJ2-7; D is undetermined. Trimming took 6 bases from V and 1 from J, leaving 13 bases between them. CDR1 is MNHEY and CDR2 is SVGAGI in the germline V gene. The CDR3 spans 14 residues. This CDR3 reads CASRNPGLSYEQYF. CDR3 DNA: TGTGCCAGCAGAAACCCCGGTTTGTCCTACGAGCAGTACTTC.

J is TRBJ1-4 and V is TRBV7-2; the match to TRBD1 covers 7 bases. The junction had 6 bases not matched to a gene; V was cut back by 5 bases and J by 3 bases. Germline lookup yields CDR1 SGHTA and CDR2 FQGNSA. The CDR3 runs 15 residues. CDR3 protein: CASSKTGYPNEKLFF. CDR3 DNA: TGTGCCAGCAGCAAGACAGGGTATCCTAATGAAAAACTGTTTTTT.

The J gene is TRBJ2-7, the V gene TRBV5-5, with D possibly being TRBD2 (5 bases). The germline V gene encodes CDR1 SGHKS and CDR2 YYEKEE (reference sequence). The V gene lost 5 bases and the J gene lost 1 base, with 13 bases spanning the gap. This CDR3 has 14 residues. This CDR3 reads CASRLGMGSYEQYF. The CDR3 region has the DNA TGTGCCAGCAGACTAGGGATGGGTTCCTACGAGCAGTACTTC. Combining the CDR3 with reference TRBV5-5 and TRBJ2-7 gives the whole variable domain DAGVTQSPTHLIKTRGQQVTLRCSPISGHKSVSWYQQVLGQGPQFIFQYYEKEERGRGNFPDRFSARQFPNYSSELNVNALLLGDSALYLCASRLGMGSYEQYFGPGTRLTVT.

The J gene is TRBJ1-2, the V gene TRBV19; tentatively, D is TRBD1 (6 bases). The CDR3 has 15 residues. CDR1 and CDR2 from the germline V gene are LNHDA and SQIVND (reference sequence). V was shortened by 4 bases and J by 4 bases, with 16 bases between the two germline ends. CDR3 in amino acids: CASSNGQGIIYGYTF. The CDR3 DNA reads TGTGCCAGTAGTAACGGGCAGGGGATTATCTATGGCTACACCTTC.

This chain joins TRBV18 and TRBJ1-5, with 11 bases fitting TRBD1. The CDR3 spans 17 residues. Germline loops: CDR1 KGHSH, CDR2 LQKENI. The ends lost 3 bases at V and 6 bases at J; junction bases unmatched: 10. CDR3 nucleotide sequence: TGTGCCAGCTCACCCGGGACAGGGGGTCCCTCGGTTCAGCCCCAGCATTTT. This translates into CASSPGTGGPSVQPQHF.